The rows below give T cell receptor beta chains drawn from one sample of a study of post-analysis software for immune sequencing data. TCRdb reanalysed the PCR reads using MiXCR and keeps one entry per CDR3 protein. The sample yields approximately 730,000 distinct CDR3 sequences, about 43% seen once. The sample comprised blood. The source is a girl between 10 and 17 years old with multiple sclerosis. Each CDR3 is given with its conserved first and last residue. A D gene is named only where the DNA matches it firmly. Expanded clones are given a class, and other clones once, few, many or no size at all.

TRBJ2-7 . few TRBV20-1 TGCAGTGCTAGAGTGGGGGGAAGCTACTACGAGCAGTACTTC CSARVGGSYYEQYF
TRBJ1-2 . . TRBV28 TGTGCCAGCAGTTTACCGGACAGAGCCCGTGGCTACACCTTC CASSLPDRARGYTF
TRBJ2-3 . few TRBV7-6 TGTGCCAGCAGCTTATGGTTGGGCAGCACAGATACGCAGTATTTT CASSLWLGSTDTQYF
TRBJ2-1 . . TRBV11-3 TGTGCCAGCAGCGACCAACGCCCTGACAATGAGCAGTTCTTC CASSDQRPDNEQFF
TRBJ2-5 TRBD1 many TRBV29-1 TGCAGCGTGGAGGGACAGGGTGTGGAGACCCAGTACTTC CSVEGQGVETQYF
TRBJ1-6 TRBD1 . TRBV9 TGTGCCAGCAGCGTGAGGGGGCGCGGGGATTCACCCCTCCACTTT CASSVRGRGDSPLHF
TRBJ2-7 TRBD2 . TRBV20-1 TGCAGTGCTAGTGGCGGGGGCTCCTACGAGCAGTACTTC CSASGGGSYEQYF
TRBJ2-3 . few TRBV28 TGTGCCAGCAGAATTCAAGACAAGGGCACAGATACGCAGTATTTT CASRIQDKGTDTQYF
TRBJ1-5 . . TRBV9 TGTGCCAGCAGCGTAGAGGGCAGTAGGAATCAGCCCCAGCATTTT CASSVEGSRNQPQHF
TRBJ2-7 TRBD1 . TRBV6-6 TGTGCCAGCAGTTACCGACCAGGACAGGTCCCCTCCTACGAGCAGTACTTC CASSYRPGQVPSYEQYF
TRBJ2-3 . . TRBV9 TGTGCCAGCAGCGCGGGGCAGGTTAGCACAGATACGCAGTATTTT CASSAGQVSTDTQYF
TRBJ2-3 . few TRBV20-1 TGCAGTGCTATTGACACCTGGGTTAGCACAGATACGCAGTATTTT CSAIDTWVSTDTQYF
TRBJ2-4 . . TRBV4-2 TGTGCCAGCATCGACAGATCGGCAAAAAACATTCAGTACTTC CASIDRSAKNIQYF
TRBJ2-7 TRBD2 . TRBV7-8 TGTGCCAGCAGCGGCTTTAGCGGGAGGGCCGAAAGCTACGAGCAGTACTTC CASSGFSGRAESYEQYF
TRBJ2-7 . . TRBV12-3/TRBV12-4 TGTGCCAGCAATCCCTTAGGCGGGGCCTACGAGCAGTACTTC CASNPLGGAYEQYF
TRBJ2-3 . . TRBV28 TGTGCCAGCAGTTTAGGAACTTTCACAGATACGCAGTATTTT CASSLGTFTDTQYF
TRBJ2-7 . few TRBV4-3 TGCGCCAGCAGCCAAGAAAGTGGCACCCCATACGAGCAGTACTTC CASSQESGTPYEQYF
TRBJ2-7 TRBD2 few TRBV28 TGTGCCAGCAGCGGGACTAGCGGGAGAGGGTCCTACGAGCAGTACTTC CASSGTSGRGSYEQYF
TRBJ2-1 TRBD2 few TRBV6-2/TRBV6-3 TGTGCCAGCACCAGGTCGGGACTAGCGGGTCATAATGAGCAGTTCTTC CASTRSGLAGHNEQFF
TRBJ2-7 TRBD2 few TRBV20-1 TGCAGTGCTAGAGACGCTGGACTAGCGGGCTCCTACGAGCAGTACTTC CSARDAGLAGSYEQYF
TRBJ2-1 TRBD2 . TRBV7-9 TGTGCCAGCAGCCCACCCTCGGGACTAGCGGGAGTTGAGCAGTTCTTC CASSPPSGLAGVEQFF
TRBJ1-2 . . TRBV6-6 TGTGCCAGTATTAGACGAGAGAACTATGGCTACACCTTC CASIRRENYGYTF
TRBJ1-6 . few TRBV12-3/TRBV12-4 TGTGCCAGCAGTTCGGGGGGGTCACCCCTCCACTTT CASSSGGSPLHF
TRBJ1-2 . . TRBV12-3/TRBV12-4 TGTGCCAGCAGTTTACGAGTGAACTATGGCTACACCTTC CASSLRVNYGYTF
TRBJ2-7 TRBD2 . TRBV29-1 TGCAGCGTAACCGGGACTAGCGGGAGTAGGTACGAGCAGTACTTC CSVTGTSGSRYEQYF
TRBJ1-2 . few TRBV27 TGTGCCAGCAGTGGGGCCCCAGGGTATGGCTACACCTTC CASSGAPGYGYTF
TRBJ1-5 . . TRBV6-1 TGTGCCAGCAGTGAGGGCAGATATAGCAATCAGCCCCAGCATTTT CASSEGRYSNQPQHF
TRBJ2-2 . . TRBV20-1 TGCAGTGCTAGTGATGGGGCCAGGGAGCTGTTTTTT CSASDGARELFF
TRBJ2-7 . . TRBV7-2 TGTGCCAGCAGCTTAGCGGGGGGCGGGGAGTACGAGCAGTACTTC CASSLAGGGEYEQYF
TRBJ2-7 . . TRBV7-2 TGTGCCAGCAGCCCCCGACTAGGCAGGGGCGAGCAGTACTTC CASSPRLGRGEQYF
TRBJ2-4 TRBD2 . TRBV7-2 TGTGCCAGCAGGTCACAGCGGGAGCGAGCCAAAAACATTCAGTACTTC CASRSQRERAKNIQYF
TRBJ2-6 . few TRBV28 TGTGCCAGCGGGGGCGGGGCTGGGGCCAACGTCCTGACTTTC CASGGGAGANVLTF
TRBJ2-5 TRBD1 . TRBV6-5 TGTGCCAGCAGTTTCCTCGCCGGGACAGGGAATTTGGAACAAGAGACCCAGTACTTC CASSFLAGTGNLEQETQYF
TRBJ1-2 . . TRBV20-1 TGCAGTGCTAGAGAAACCGTACACTATGGCTACACCTTC CSARETVHYGYTF
TRBJ2-1 TRBD2 . TRBV7-9 TGTGCCAGCAGCACCGGGACTAGCGTCTCCAATGAGCAGTTCTTC CASSTGTSVSNEQFF
TRBJ2-5 . . TRBV6-1 TGTGCCAGCAGAAATCACGGAGGGCTGGCTATTTTTGAGCAAGAGACCCAGTACTTC CASRNHGGLAIFEQETQYF
TRBJ2-3 TRBD1 . TRBV4-2 TGTGCCAGCAGCCGGGGGACAGTGGCAGATACGCAGTATTTT CASSRGTVADTQYF